The clone carrying this T cell receptor beta chain was seen many times. Its antigen remains unknown. These data belong to a study of Graves' ophthalmopathy and Graves' hyperthyroidism. The CDR3 length is 15 residues. CDR1 and CDR2 from the germline V gene are SGHTA and FQGNSA. V dropped 5 bases and J dropped 5; count of bases not matched to a gene: 10. General observations from the study: With 70.59% sensitivity and approximately 73% specificity, the model predicted ophthalmopathy progression. Blood samples also showed most expanded thyroid clonotypes exceeding 0.001 frequency.

The sequenced template was RNA, covering the TCR beta CDR3 region. RT-PCR in the first round used HTBI primers; a second-round multiplex PCR followed. One entry per CDR3 protein, called by TCRdb with MiXCR from the multiplex PCR reads. The sample lists over a million distinct CDR3 sequences, roughly 35% occurring once. The rearrangement uses TRBV7-2 and TRBJ2-7; 9 bases agree with TRBD2. This TCR came from an adult man with Graves' hyperthyroidism. Sequenced material: peripheral blood or thyroid tissue (not recorded which). The CDR3 sequence is CASSGAGGLGHEQYF. CDR3 nucleotides: TGTGCCAGCAGCGGGGCGGGAGGGCTTGGTCACGAGCAGTACTTC.